The rows below give T cell receptor beta chains drawn from one sample of a study of blood T cell repertoires in COVID-19. Repertoires were generated with immunoSEQ multiplex PCR, while TCRdb's copy carries only in-frame clones and drops some. Of approximately 290,000 clones listed, roughly 90% are singletons. Sequences were obtained from PBMCs or T cells enriched from blood (not recorded which). Receptor source: a woman aged 18 to 35 with acute COVID-19. Both conserved end residues are part of each CDR3. Fields, in order: V gene, J gene, D gene, clone size, CDR3 protein, CDR3 DNA. D genes are given only for firm matches. Clone size is given for some rows only: seen once, a few or many times, or a class if the clone is expanded.

>TRBV7-6|TRBJ2-1|NA|NA
CASSPMTPETYNEQFF
TGTGCCAGCAGCCCGATGACTCCGGAGACTTACAATGAGCAGTTCTTC
>TRBV4-2|TRBJ2-7|TRBD2|NA
CASSQDTSGYEQYF
TGTGCCAGCAGCCAAGATACTAGCGGGTACGAGCAGTACTTC
>TRBV7-2|TRBJ2-1|TRBD2|NA
CASSLGGRDYNEQFF
TGTGCCAGCAGCTTAGGCGGGAGGGATTACAATGAGCAGTTCTTC
>TRBV10-3|TRBJ1-5|NA|NA
CAISESRGDQPQHF
TGTGCCATCAGTGAGTCCAGGGGAGACCAGCCCCAGCATTTT
>TRBV5-1|TRBJ1-2|TRBD1|NA
CASSGTVHYGYTF
TGCGCCAGCAGCGGGACAGTTCATTATGGCTACACCTTC
>TRBV19|TRBJ2-2|TRBD2|NA
CATGLAERTRTGELFF
TGTGCCACCGGACTAGCGGAGCGGACGCGAACCGGGGAGCTGTTTTTT
>TRBV12-5|TRBJ2-6|NA|NA
CASGLNLNSGANVLTF
TGTGCTAGTGGTTTAAACCTAAACTCTGGGGCCAACGTCCTGACTTTC
>TRBV3-1/TRBV3-2|TRBJ2-7|NA|few
CASSQSWGVASVLEQYF
TGTGCCAGCAGCCAAAGTTGGGGAGTAGCGAGTGTCCTCGAGCAGTACTTC
>TRBV6-5|TRBJ2-7|NA|NA
CASSRSGSSYEQYF
TGTGCCAGCAGTAGGTCAGGGTCGTCCTACGAGCAGTACTTC
>TRBV24-1|TRBJ1-2|NA|NA
CATSDAGRDGYTF
TGTGCCACCAGTGATGCAGGGCGTGATGGCTACACCTTC
>TRBV19|TRBJ1-1|NA|NA
CASSIGVNTEAFF
TGTGCCAGTAGTATCGGGGTGAACACTGAAGCTTTCTTT
>TRBV27|TRBJ1-5|TRBD1|NA
CASSQGQYNQPQHF
TGTGCCAGCAGTCAGGGACAGTACAATCAGCCCCAGCATTTT
>TRBV18|TRBJ1-2|NA|NA
CASSPLRTDTYGYTF
TGTGCCAGCTCCCCTTTAAGGACGGACACCTATGGCTACACCTTC
>TRBV10-2|TRBJ1-3|NA|once
CASSESSPRSGNTIYF
TGCGCCAGCAGTGAGAGCTCACCCCGCTCTGGAAACACCATATATTTT
>TRBV9|TRBJ2-7|NA|NA
CASSPGQPYEQYF
TGTGCCAGCAGCCCCGGACAGCCCTACGAGCAGTACTTC
>TRBV28|TRBJ1-1|NA|NA
CASSFGASTEAFF
TGTGCCAGCAGTTTTGGGGCAAGCACTGAAGCTTTCTTT
>TRBV7-3|TRBJ2-5|NA|NA
CASSLSGLGTQYF
TGTGCCAGCAGCTTATCAGGGCTCGGGACCCAGTACTTC
>TRBV29-1|TRBJ1-1|TRBD1|NA
CSVGRGRGTEAFF
TGCAGCGTTGGGAGGGGGCGAGGCACTGAAGCTTTCTTT
>TRBV15|TRBJ1-1|TRBD1|NA
CATGLQGAREVTEAFF
TGTGCCACCGGATTACAGGGGGCTCGCGAGGTCACTGAAGCTTTCTTT
>TRBV19|TRBJ2-7|NA|NA
CASSPPGSDEQYF
TGTGCCAGTAGTCCCCCCGGCAGCGACGAGCAGTACTTC
>TRBV6-5|TRBJ2-1|NA|NA
CASSYGTFSYNEQFF
TGTGCCAGCAGTTACGGGACTTTCTCCTACAATGAGCAGTTCTTC
>TRBV18|TRBJ1-1|TRBD1|NA
CASSPRTGGDTEAFF
TGTGCCAGCTCACCGCGGACAGGGGGGGACACTGAAGCTTTCTTT